There are many counts of the clone carrying this T cell receptor beta chain. TCR beta CDR3 regions were amplified from RNA transcripts. A set of HTBI primers served as the primers for a first-round RT-PCR of the TCR CDR3. TCRdb itself ran the multiplex PCR reads through MiXCR, one entry per CDR3 protein. The table includes approximately 370,000 distinct CDR3 sequences, 15% to 20% detected once. This record comes from a study of T cells in Graves' hyperthyroidism and ophthalmopathy. CDR1 and CDR2 (germline): MDHEN, SYDVKM. Trimming at V came to 3 bases and at J to 8 bases, leaving 9 bases not matched to a gene. There are 15 residues in the CDR3.

The clonotype was recovered from a woman in her thirties with Graves' hyperthyroidism that later progressed to Graves' ophthalmopathy. Source material: blood. The gene calls are TRBV28 and TRBJ2-2; 7 nucleotides align to TRBD2. The CDR3 region is CASSFRREVMGELFF. The CDR3 region has the DNA TGTGCCAGCAGTTTTCGCCGGGAGGTTATGGGGGAGCTGTTTTTT.